Listed here are 29 T cell receptor beta chains from one sample, sequenced in a study of OX40 agonist ivuxolimab in advanced cancers. Data came from immunoSEQ multiplex PCR; TCRdb stores just in-frame clones and leaves some out. The profile covers approximately 70,000 clones, with approximately 81% appearing a single time and around 0.96% taken by the ten largest. The sample was CD4+ or CD8+ T cells sorted from blood, taken in a trial of the OX40 agonist ivuxolimab. The receptors originated from an adult with an advanced solid tumor such as melanoma, head and neck, liver or kidney cancer.

V usage is TRBV5-4 and J usage is TRBJ1-5; 9 bases fit TRBD1. V lost 3 bases and J lost 4; bases outside the gene matches: 14. The CDR3 runs 18 residues. Germline V CDR1 and CDR2: SGHNT, YYREEE (reference sequence). This CDR3 reads CASSSNWGWTGENQPQHF. The CDR3 DNA reads as TGTGCCAGCAGCTCCAATTGGGGGTGGACAGGGGAAAATCAGCCCCAGCATTTT.

This chain joins TRBV5-1 and TRBJ1-3; 10 bases are a match to TRBD1. The germline CDR1 and CDR2 sequences are SGHRS and YFSETQ. The CDR3 is 16 amino acids. The junction had 5 bases not matched to a gene; V was cut back by 5 bases and J by 0 bases. The CDR3 nucleotides read TGCGCCAGCAGTAGGGACAGGGGCCGCTCTGGAAACACCATATATTTT. Translation gives CASSRDRGRSGNTIYF.

V is TRBV11-3 and J is TRBJ2-2; 8 bases fit TRBD2. The CDR3 extends over 14 amino acids. CDR1 and CDR2 from the germline V gene are SGHNT and YENEEA. V was pared by 7 bases and J by 4 bases, with 5 bases of the junction left unmatched. CDR3 loop: CASTQAGGTGELFF. The CDR3 nucleotides are TGTGCCAGCACCCAGGCGGGGGGCACCGGGGAGCTGTTTTTT.

This chain connects TRBV5-1 to TRBJ2-6, with D uncertain. CDR1 and CDR2 from the germline V gene are SGHRS and YFSETQ. The CDR3 is 17 amino acids. Between the trimmed V and J ends, which lost 0 bases and 0 bases, there was a span of 10 bases. The CDR3 protein is CASSLAAINSGANVLTF. The CDR3 DNA is TGCGCCAGCAGCTTGGCCGCAATAAACTCTGGGGCCAACGTCCTGACTTTC.

The chain has TRBV11-2 and TRBJ2-2; D tentatively reads TRBD1 or TRBD2 (5 bases each). Deletions cut 4 bases from V and 3 bases from J, with 15 bases between. This CDR3 is 16 amino acids long. Germline V gene data show CDR1 as SGHAT and CDR2 as FQNNGV. CDR3 nucleotides: TGTGCCAGCAGCTATTCCCCCCAGGGACACACCGGGGAGCTGTTTTTT. This codes for CASSYSPQGHTGELFF.

The genes are TRBV2 and TRBJ2-1, with D perhaps TRBD1 or TRBD2 (5 bases each). V was shortened by 3 bases and J by 3 bases, with 12 bases between the two germline ends. The CDR3 runs 15 residues. Germline CDR1 is SNHLY and CDR2 is FYNNEI. The CDR3 protein is CASSEGRRNYNEQFF. For the CDR3, the DNA is TGTGCCAGCAGTGAGGGACGGCGAAACTACAATGAGCAGTTCTTC.

The chain links TRBV13 to TRBJ2-5, with D maybe TRBD2 (6 bases). V lost 6 bases and J 6 bases, leaving 14 bases between the germline ends. Germline V lookup: CDR1 PRHDT, CDR2 FYEKMQ (reference sequence). This CDR3 has 13 amino acids. The CDR3 loop reads CASRQTSSQTQYF. In DNA form, the CDR3 reads TGTGCCAGCAGGCAGACTAGTTCCCAGACCCAGTACTTC.

J is TRBJ1-6 and V is TRBV5-1; weak D call: TRBD1 (5 bases). V lost 0 bases and J lost 9, with 19 bases in between. The V gene's germline CDR1 is SGHRS and CDR2 YFSETQ. The CDR3 extends over 17 amino acids. CDR3 region: CASSLARGSGVISPLHF. As DNA, the CDR3 is TGCGCCAGCAGCTTGGCCCGGGGCAGTGGGGTGATTTCACCCCTCCACTTT.

This clone has more than one count but fewer than ten. The genes are TRBV9 and TRBJ2-2; D is perhaps TRBD1 (6 bases). Trimming took 3 bases from V and 1 from J, leaving 13 bases between them. Germline V gives CDR1 SGDLS, CDR2 YYNGEE. The length of the CDR3 is 16 residues. This chain's CDR3 is CASSAGGPENTGELFF. CDR3 bases: TGTGCCAGCAGCGCTGGGGGCCCAGAGAACACCGGGGAGCTGTTTTTT.

The J gene is TRBJ1-3, the V gene TRBV6-1; 10 bases fit TRBD1. Germline V gene lookup returns CDR1 MNHNS and CDR2 SASEGT. Trimming removed 3 bases from V and 8 bases from J; junction bases left unmatched: 7. The CDR3 contains 15 residues. CDR3 nucleotides: TGTGCCAGCAGTGACCGACAGGGGGCCGGGGACACCATATATTTT. It yields the protein CASSDRQGAGDTIYF.

The chain carries TRBV6-5 and TRBJ1-1; D perhaps matches TRBD1 (5 bases). V was cut by 7 bases and J by 1 base, with 13 bases left in between. The length of the CDR3 is 14 residues. Germline CDR1 reads MNHEY; CDR2 reads SVGAGI. CDR3 region: CASTTGRRNTEAFF. The CDR3 DNA reads TGTGCCAGCACCACGGGACGGAGGAACACTGAAGCTTTCTTT.

The chain recombines TRBV30 with TRBJ2-2; the D is unclear. The V gene's germline CDR1 is GTSNPN and CDR2 SVGIG (reference sequence). The CDR3 covers 12 residues. The V and J ends lost 3 bases and 5 bases respectively, with 7 bases between them. The CDR3 loop is CAWSALTGELFF. In nucleotides, the CDR3 is TGTGCCTGGAGCGCCTTAACCGGGGAGCTGTTTTTT.

The chain couples TRBV20-1 to TRBJ1-1, with unresolved D. CDR1 is DFQATT and CDR2 is SNEGSKA in the germline V gene (reference sequence). V dropped 6 bases and J dropped 0 bases, with 5 bases sitting between them. The CDR3 length is 11 residues. CDR3: CSAIMNTEAFF. The CDR3 DNA sequence: TGCAGTGCCATCATGAACACTGAAGCTTTCTTT.

The chain employs TRBV27 and TRBJ2-7; weak D call: TRBD2 (6 bases). The CDR3 is 16 amino acids. V lost 2 bases and J lost 5, with 19 bases in between. CDR1 is MNHEY and CDR2 is SMNVEV in the germline V gene (reference sequence). DNA for the CDR3: TGTGCCAGCAGTTTAGCGGGGACTCTGCTCGGTAACGAGCAGTACTTC. Its translation: CASSLAGTLLGNEQYF.

The chain links TRBV5-1 to TRBJ1-5; 8 bases align to TRBD1. The V segment lost 0 bases and the J segment 6 bases; nucleotides outside the gene matches: 5. The CDR3 runs to 15 residues. Per the germline V gene, CDR1 is SGHRS and CDR2 is YFSETQ. CDR3 residues: CASSLDGTGRQPQHF. CDR3 sequence (DNA): TGCGCCAGCAGCTTGGACGGGACAGGTCGTCAGCCCCAGCATTTT.

The V and J genes are TRBV5-1 and TRBJ2-6, with D unclear. The CDR3 is 14 residues long. Germline CDR1 reads SGHRS; CDR2 reads YFSETQ. Trimming removed 0 bases at V and 1 base at J, with 2 bases between. The CDR3 sequence is CASSLVSGANVLTF. The CDR3 DNA follows: TGCGCCAGCAGCTTGGTATCTGGGGCCAACGTCCTGACTTTC.

This chain joins TRBV5-1 and TRBJ2-1, with D uncertain. V lost 0 bases and J 7 bases, leaving 14 bases between the germline ends. Germline-derived CDR1 and CDR2 are SGHRS and YFSETQ. The CDR3 length is 15 residues. Written as DNA, the CDR3 is TGCGCCAGCAGCTTGGCCGAGTTGCGTCAAAATGAGCAGTTCTTC. Its protein product is CASSLAELRQNEQFF. Based on the CDR3 plus reference TRBV5-1 and TRBJ2-1, the full variable domain is KAGVTQTPRYLIKTRGQQVTLSCSPISGHRSVSWYQQTPGQGLQFLFEYFSETQRNKGNFPGRFSGRQFSNSRSEMNVSTLELGDSALYLCASSLAELRQNEQFFGPGTRLTVL.

The J gene is TRBJ1-1, the V gene TRBV5-5; D remains unclear. The germline V and J ends were trimmed by 2 bases and 3 bases, with 17 bases remaining between them. This CDR3 is built from 16 residues. Germline CDR1 reads SGHKS; CDR2 reads YYEKEE (reference sequence). The chain's CDR3 is CASSFTIGFGDTEAFF. Here the CDR3 DNA reads TGTGCCAGCAGCTTTACTATTGGTTTTGGAGACACTGAAGCTTTCTTT.

J is TRBJ1-1 and V is TRBV11-2; possible D gene TRBD1, 5 bases. Germline V gene data show CDR1 as SGHAT and CDR2 as FQNNGV. The V gene lost 3 bases and the J gene lost 10 bases, with 9 bases spanning the gap. CDR3 length: 11 residues. Written as DNA, the CDR3 is TGTGCCAGCAGCTTGGGGGATGGAGCTTTCTTT. Translated: CASSLGDGAFF.

The J gene is TRBJ2-7, the V gene TRBV7-6; no clear D. Per the germline V gene, CDR1 is SGHVS and CDR2 is FNYEAQ. V was pared by 4 bases and J by 1 base, with 8 bases between. This CDR3 has 13 residues. The CDR3 region is CASSSILSYEQYF. CDR3 bases: TGTGCCAGCAGCTCCATCTTGTCCTACGAGCAGTACTTC.

V and J are TRBV27 and TRBJ1-2; D is possibly TRBD1 (6 bases). Germline V gene sequence: CDR1 MNHEY, CDR2 SMNVEV (reference sequence). Trimming shortened V by 6 bases and J by 3 bases, and 20 bases separated the two germline ends. The CDR3 runs to 16 residues. The CDR3 region has the DNA TGTGCCAGCAGCCGGGGACCCGGGACACCGGACTATGGCTACACCTTC. It codes for CASSRGPGTPDYGYTF.

The rearrangement links TRBV7-8 to TRBJ2-2, with D tentatively TRBD2 (5 bases). The CDR3 has 17 amino acids. The V end lost 4 bases, the J end lost 3 bases, and 18 bases lay between the germline ends. Per the germline V gene, CDR1 is SGHVS and CDR2 is FQNEAQ. The CDR3 coding sequence is TGTGCCAGCAGCTCCAAAAGTAGCGTTAGAGACACCGGGGAGCTGTTTTTT. Amino acids: CASSSKSSVRDTGELFF.

The V and J genes are TRBV5-4 and TRBJ2-2, with unresolved D. Trimming removed 1 base from V and 5 bases from J, with 12 bases in between. CDR1 SGHNT and CDR2 YYREEE come from the germline V gene (reference sequence). The CDR3 covers 15 residues. The CDR3: CASSLSLYGTGELFF. CDR3 in DNA: TGTGCCAGCAGCTTGAGCCTCTACGGGACCGGGGAGCTGTTTTTT.

This chain uses TRBV19 with TRBJ2-2; a possible D gene is TRBD1 (6 bases). The CDR3 totals 15 residues. V was shortened by 6 bases and J by 1 base, with 12 bases between the two germline ends. Germline V gives CDR1 LNHDA, CDR2 SQIVND (reference sequence). The DNA for the CDR3 is TGTGCCAGTAGATCGGGACACAAGAACACCGGGGAGCTGTTTTTT. It yields the protein CASRSGHKNTGELFF.

The sample holds a few counts of this clone. V and J are TRBV2 and TRBJ1-2, with D uncertain. The germline V and J ends were trimmed by 7 bases and 4 bases, with 13 bases remaining between them. The length of the CDR3 is 13 residues. Germline V gene lookup returns CDR1 SNHLY and CDR2 FYNNEI. CDR3 protein: CASKVGRLYGYTF. CDR3 in DNA: TGTGCCAGCAAAGTTGGGAGGCTCTATGGCTACACCTTC.

The DNA of the CDR3 is TGTGCCAGCTCACCACCGTACGGGGGTGGATTGGATGAGCAGTTCTTC. Its translation: CASSPPYGGGLDEQFF. The chain links TRBV18 to TRBJ2-1; a possible D gene is TRBD2 (6 bases). Trimming took off 0 bases at V and 8 bases at J, with 17 bases between the two ends. In germline, CDR1 is KGHSH, CDR2 LQKENI. The CDR3 is 16 amino acids.

The genes are TRBV10-1 and TRBJ1-3; D unresolved. Germline V gene data show CDR1 as WNHNN and CDR2 as SYGVQD (reference sequence). V lost 6 bases and J lost 0, with 6 bases in between. The CDR3 contains 13 residues. This CDR3 is CASRGNSGNTIYF. The CDR3 nucleotides are TGCGCCAGCAGGGGAAACTCTGGAAACACCATATATTTT.

The V and J genes are TRBV5-1 and TRBJ1-2; a possible D gene is TRBD1 (6 bases). Trimming stripped 0 bases from V and 4 bases from J, with 7 bases between. CDR1 is SGHRS, CDR2 YFSETQ, per germline. The CDR3 totals 13 residues. The CDR3 DNA reads TGCGCCAGCAGCTTGGAACAGGGCTATGGCTACACCTTC. Residues: CASSLEQGYGYTF.

Ten or more counts support this clone. The chain joins TRBV18 to TRBJ1-2, with D hard to call. There are 13 residues in the CDR3. Germline-derived CDR1 and CDR2 are KGHSH and LQKENI. Trimming shortened V by 4 bases and J by 4 bases, and 10 bases separated the two germline ends. For the CDR3, the DNA is TGTGCCAGCTCACTAGAGAGGGTCTATGGCTACACCTTC. The encoded protein is CASSLERVYGYTF. The variable domain in full, with the rest retrieved from reference TRBV18 and TRBJ1-2, is NAGVMQNPRHLVRRRGQEARLRCSPMKGHSHVYWYRQLPEEGLKFMVYLQKENIIDESGMPKERFSAEFPKEGPSILRIQQVVRGDSAAYFCASSLERVYGYTFGSGTRLTVV.